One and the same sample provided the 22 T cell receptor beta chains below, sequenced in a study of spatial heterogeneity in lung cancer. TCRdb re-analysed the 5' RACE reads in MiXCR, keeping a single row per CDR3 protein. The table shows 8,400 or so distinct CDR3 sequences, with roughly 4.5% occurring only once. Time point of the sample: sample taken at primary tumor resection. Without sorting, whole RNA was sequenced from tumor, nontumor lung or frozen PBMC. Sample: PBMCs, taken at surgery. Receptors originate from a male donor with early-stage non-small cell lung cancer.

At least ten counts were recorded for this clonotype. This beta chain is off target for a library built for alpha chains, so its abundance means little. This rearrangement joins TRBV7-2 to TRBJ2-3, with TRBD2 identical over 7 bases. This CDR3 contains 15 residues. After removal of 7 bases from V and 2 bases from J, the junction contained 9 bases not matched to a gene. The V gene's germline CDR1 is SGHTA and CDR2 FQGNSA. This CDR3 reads CASISNRGDTDTQYF. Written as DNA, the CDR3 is TGTGCCAGCATCTCGAACCGGGGGGACACAGATACGCAGTATTTT.

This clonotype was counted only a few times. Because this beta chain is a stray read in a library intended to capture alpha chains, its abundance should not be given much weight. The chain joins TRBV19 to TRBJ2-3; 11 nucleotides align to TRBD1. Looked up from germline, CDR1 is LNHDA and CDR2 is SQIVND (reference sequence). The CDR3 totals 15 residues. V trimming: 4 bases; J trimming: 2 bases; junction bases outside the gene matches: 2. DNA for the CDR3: TGTGCCAGTAGTACGGGACAGGGGGTCACAGATACGCAGTATTTT. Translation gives CASSTGQGVTDTQYF.

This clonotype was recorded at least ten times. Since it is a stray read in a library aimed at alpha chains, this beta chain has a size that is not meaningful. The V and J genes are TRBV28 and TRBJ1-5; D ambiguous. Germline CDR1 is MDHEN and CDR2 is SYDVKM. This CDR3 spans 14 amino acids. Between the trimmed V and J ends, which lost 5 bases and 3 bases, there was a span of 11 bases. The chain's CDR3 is CASSLLSSNQPQHF. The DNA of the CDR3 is TGTGCCAGCAGTCTCCTCAGTTCCAATCAGCCCCAGCATTTT. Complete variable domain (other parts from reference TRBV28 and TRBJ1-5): DVKVTQSSRYLVKRTGEKVFLECVQDMDHENMFWYRQDPGLGLRLIYFSYDVKMKEKGDIPEGYSVSREKKERFSLILESASTNQTSMYLCASSLLSSNQPQHFGDGTRLSIL.

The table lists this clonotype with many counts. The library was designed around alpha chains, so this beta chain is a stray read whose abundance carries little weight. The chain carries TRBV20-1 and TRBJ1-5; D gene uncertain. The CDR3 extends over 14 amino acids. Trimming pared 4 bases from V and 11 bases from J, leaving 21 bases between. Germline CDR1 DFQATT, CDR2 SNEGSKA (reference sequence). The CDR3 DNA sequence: TGCAGTGCTACTCCAGGTCCAGAGAGGGTGTCCCAGCATTTT. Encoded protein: CSATPGPERVSQHF.

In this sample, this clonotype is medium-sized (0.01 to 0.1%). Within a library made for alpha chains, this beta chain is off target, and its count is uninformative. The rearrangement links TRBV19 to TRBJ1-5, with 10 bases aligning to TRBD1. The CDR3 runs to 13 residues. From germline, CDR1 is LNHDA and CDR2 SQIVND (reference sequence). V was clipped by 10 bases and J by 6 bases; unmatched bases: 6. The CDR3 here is CATSDRGSQPQHF. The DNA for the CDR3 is TGTGCCACTTCGGACAGGGGGAGTCAGCCCCAGCATTTT.

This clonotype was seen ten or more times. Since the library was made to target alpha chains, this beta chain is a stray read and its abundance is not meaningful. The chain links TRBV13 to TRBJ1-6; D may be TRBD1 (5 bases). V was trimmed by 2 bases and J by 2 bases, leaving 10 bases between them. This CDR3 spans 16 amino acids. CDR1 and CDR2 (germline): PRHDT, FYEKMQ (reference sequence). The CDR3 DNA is TGTGCCAGCAGCTTATCCCAGGGCACCTATAATTCACCCCTCCACTTT. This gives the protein CASSLSQGTYNSPLHF.

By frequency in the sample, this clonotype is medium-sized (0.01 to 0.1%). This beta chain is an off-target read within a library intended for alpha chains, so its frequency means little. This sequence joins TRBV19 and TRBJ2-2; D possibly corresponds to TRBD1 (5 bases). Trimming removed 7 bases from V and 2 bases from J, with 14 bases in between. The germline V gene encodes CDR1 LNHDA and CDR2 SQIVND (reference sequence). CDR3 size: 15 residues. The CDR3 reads CASTIRQTNTGELFF. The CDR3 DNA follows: TGTGCCAGTACAATACGACAGACCAACACCGGGGAGCTGTTTTTT.

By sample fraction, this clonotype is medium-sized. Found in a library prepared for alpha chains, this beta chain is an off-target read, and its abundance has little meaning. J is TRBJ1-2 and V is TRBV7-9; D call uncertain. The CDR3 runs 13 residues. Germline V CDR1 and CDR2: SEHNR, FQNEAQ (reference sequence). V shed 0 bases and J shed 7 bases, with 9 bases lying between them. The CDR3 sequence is CASSLALGRGYTF. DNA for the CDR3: TGTGCCAGCAGCTTAGCGTTGGGTCGTGGCTACACCTTC.

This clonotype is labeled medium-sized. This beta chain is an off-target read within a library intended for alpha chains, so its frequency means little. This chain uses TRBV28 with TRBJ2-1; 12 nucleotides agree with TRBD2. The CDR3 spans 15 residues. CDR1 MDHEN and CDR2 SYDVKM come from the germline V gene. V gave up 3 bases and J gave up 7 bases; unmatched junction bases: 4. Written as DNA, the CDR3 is TGTGCCAGCAGTTTGTCTAGCGGGGGGGCAAATGAGCAGTTCTTC. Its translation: CASSLSSGGANEQFF.

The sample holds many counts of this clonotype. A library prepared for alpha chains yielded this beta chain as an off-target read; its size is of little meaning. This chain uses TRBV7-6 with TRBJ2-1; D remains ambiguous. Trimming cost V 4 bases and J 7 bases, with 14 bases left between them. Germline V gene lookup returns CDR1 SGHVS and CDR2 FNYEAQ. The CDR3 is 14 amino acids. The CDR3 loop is CASSSWAKRNEQFF. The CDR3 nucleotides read TGTGCCAGCAGCTCGTGGGCCAAGAGGAATGAGCAGTTCTTC.

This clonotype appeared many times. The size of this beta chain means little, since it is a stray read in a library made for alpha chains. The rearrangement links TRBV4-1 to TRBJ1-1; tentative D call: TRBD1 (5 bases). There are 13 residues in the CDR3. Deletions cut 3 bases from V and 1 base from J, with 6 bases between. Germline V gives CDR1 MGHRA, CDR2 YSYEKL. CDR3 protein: CASSQTENTEAFF. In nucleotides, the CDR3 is TGCGCCAGCAGCCAGACAGAGAACACTGAAGCTTTCTTT.

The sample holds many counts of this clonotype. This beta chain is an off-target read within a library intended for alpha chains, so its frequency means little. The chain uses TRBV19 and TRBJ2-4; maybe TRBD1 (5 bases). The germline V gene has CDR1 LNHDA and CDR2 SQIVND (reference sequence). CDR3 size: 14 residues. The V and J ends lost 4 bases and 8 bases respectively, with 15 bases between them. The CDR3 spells CASSTTQGTHIQYF. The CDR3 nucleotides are TGTGCCAGTAGTACCACCCAGGGTACGCACATTCAGTACTTC.

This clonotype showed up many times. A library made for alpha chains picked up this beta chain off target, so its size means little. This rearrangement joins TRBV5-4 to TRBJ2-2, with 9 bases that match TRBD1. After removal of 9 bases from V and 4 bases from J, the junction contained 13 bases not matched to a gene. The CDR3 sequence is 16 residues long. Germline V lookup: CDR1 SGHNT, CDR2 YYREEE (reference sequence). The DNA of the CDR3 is TGTGCCACCTACTACGCGGGACAGGGTGGCACCGGGGAGCTGTTTTTT. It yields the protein CATYYAGQGGTGELFF.

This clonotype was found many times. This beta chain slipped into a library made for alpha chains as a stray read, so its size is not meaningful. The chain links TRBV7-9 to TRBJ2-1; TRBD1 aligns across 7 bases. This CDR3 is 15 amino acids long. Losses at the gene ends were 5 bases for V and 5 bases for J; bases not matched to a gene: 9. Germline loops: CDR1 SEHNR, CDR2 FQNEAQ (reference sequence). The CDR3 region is CASSVGTVKNNEQFF. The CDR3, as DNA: TGTGCCAGCAGCGTTGGGACAGTAAAAAACAATGAGCAGTTCTTC. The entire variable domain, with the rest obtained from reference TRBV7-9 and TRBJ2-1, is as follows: DTGVSQNPRHKITKRGQNVTFRCDPISEHNRLYWYRQTLGQGPEFLTYFQNEAQLEKSRLLSDRFSAERPKGSFSTLEIQRTEQGDSAMYLCASSVGTVKNNEQFFGPGTRLTVL.

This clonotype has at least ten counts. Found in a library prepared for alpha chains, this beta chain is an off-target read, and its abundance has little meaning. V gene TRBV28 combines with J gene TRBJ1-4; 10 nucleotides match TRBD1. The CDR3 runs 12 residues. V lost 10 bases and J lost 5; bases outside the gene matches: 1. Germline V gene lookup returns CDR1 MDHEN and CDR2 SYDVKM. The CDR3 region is CATGQGNEKLFF. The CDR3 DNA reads TGTGCCACGGGACAGGGGAATGAAAAACTGTTTTTT. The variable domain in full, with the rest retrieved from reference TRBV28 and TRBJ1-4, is DVKVTQSSRYLVKRTGEKVFLECVQDMDHENMFWYRQDPGLGLRLIYFSYDVKMKEKGDIPEGYSVSREKKERFSLILESASTNQTSMYLCATGQGNEKLFFGSGTQLSVL.

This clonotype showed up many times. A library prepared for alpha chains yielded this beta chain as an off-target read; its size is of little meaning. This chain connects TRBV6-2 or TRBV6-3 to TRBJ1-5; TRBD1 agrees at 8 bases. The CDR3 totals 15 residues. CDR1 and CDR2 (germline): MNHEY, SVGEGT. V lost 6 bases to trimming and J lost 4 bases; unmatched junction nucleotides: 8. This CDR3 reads CASRSIDRGNQPQHF. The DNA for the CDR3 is TGTGCCAGCAGATCGATCGACAGGGGTAATCAGCCCCAGCATTTT.

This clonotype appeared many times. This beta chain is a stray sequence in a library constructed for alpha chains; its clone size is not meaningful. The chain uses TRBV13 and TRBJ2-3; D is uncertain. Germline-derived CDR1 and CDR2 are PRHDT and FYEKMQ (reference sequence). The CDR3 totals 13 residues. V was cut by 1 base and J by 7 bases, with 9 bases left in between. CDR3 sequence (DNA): TGTGCCAGCAGCTTAGAAGCCCCAAATACGCAGTATTTT. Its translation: CASSLEAPNTQYF.

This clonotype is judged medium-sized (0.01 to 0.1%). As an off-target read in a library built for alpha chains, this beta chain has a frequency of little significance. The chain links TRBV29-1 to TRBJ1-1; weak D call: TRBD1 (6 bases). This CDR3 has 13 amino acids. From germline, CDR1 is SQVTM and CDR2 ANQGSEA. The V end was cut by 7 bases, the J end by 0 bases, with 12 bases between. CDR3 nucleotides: TGCAGCGCCATAGGACAGATGAACACTGAAGCTTTCTTT. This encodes CSAIGQMNTEAFF. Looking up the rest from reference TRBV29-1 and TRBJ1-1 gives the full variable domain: SAVISQKPSRDICQRGTSLTIQCQVDSQVTMMFWYRQQPGQSLTLIATANQGSEATYESGFVIDKFPISRPNLTFSTLTVSNMSPEDSSIYLCSAIGQMNTEAFFGQGTRLTVV.

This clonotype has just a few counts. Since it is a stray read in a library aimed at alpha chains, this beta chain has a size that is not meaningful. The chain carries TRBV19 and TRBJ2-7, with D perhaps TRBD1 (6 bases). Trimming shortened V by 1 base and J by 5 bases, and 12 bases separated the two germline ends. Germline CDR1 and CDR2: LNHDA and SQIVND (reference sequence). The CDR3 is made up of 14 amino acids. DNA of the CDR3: TGTGCCAGTAGTATAGGAGGGGGAGCTGACGAGCAGTACTTC. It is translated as CASSIGGGADEQYF. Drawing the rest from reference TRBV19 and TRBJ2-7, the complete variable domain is DGGITQSPKYLFRKEGQNVTLSCEQNLNHDAMYWYRQDPGQGLRLIYYSQIVNDFQKGDIAEGYSVSREKKESFPLTVTSAQKNPTAFYLCASSIGGGADEQYFGPGTRLTVT.

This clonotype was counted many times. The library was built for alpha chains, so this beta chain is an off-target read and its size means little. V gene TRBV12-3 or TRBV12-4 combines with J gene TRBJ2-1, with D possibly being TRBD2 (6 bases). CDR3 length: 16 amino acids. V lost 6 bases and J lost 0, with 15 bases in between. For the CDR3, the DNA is TGTGCCAGCAGCCCTAGGGACGGGGGCTCCTACAATGAGCAGTTCTTC. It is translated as CASSPRDGGSYNEQFF.

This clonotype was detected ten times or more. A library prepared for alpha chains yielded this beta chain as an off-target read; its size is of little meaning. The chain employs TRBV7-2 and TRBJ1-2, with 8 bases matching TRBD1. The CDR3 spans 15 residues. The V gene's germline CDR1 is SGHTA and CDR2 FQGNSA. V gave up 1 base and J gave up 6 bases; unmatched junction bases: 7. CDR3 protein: CASSLGWSTGDGYTF. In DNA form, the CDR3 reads TGTGCCAGCAGCTTAGGTTGGTCGACAGGGGATGGCTACACCTTC. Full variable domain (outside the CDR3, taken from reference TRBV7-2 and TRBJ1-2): GAGVSQSPSNKVTEKGKDVELRCDPISGHTALYWYRQSLGQGLEFLIYFQGNSAPDKSGLPSDRFSAERTGGSVSTLTIQRTQQEDSAVYLCASSLGWSTGDGYTFGSGTRLTVV.

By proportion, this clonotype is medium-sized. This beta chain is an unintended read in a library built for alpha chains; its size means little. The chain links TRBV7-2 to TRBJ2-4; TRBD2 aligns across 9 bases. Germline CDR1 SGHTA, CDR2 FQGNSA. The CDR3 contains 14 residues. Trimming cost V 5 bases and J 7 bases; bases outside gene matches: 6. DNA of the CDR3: TGTGCCAGCAGCCCCAAGGCGGGGGGGAACATTCAGTACTTC. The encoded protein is CASSPKAGGNIQYF.